This TCR beta chain was captured in a study of blood T cell repertoires in COVID-19. At the level of the study: Both acute and convalescent COVID-19 samples were obtained from the United States, Italy and Spain. In each case, the material was cDNA or gDNA derived from T cells, B-cell-depleted T cells, or PBMCs.

CDR1 and CDR2 (germline): SGHAT, FQNNGV. The CDR3 is made up of 17 amino acids. Note on this clone: Germline is not matched at one junction end, which may reflect a read error.

Authors' processing steps: Amplification with reference gene primers provided the estimates of nucleated cell counts. Assay used: immunoSEQ multiplex PCR; TCRdb lists only in-frame clones, some missing. V and J calls plus clone size are reproduced from that table; the DNA served to infer D and trimming. The table shows 90,000 to 100,000 clones, with around 80% occurring only once. This receptor was identified in a man between 65 and 85 years old with acute or convalescent COVID-19. The sample taken for sequencing was peripheral blood. The chain is built from TRBV11-2 and TRBJ2-2, with TRBD1 matching 8 bases. The DNA of the CDR3 is TGTGCCAGCAGCTCCCAAATCCTACAGGGGGGAGGCGGGGAACTGTTTTTT. This translates into CASSSQILQGGGGELFF.